This T cell receptor (beta chain) was recorded in a study of T cell changes during pregnancy in multiple sclerosis. Repertoires were generated with immunoSEQ multiplex PCR, while TCRdb's copy carries only in-frame clones and drops some. The sample yields roughly 83,000 clones, about 89% seen once. This CDR3 has 16 residues. Germline V lookup: CDR1 SGHRS, CDR2 YFSETQ. Losses at the gene ends were 1 base for V and 3 bases for J; bases not matched to a gene: 6. Sequenced here: PBMCs, sampled in the first trimester of pregnancy. The chain carries TRBV5-1 and TRBJ2-7, with 11 positions matching TRBD2. This clonotype was obtained from a female donor in good health, serving as a control in a pregnancy study. Some clones in this sample may be carry-over from other donors' samples. DNA for the CDR3: TGCGCCAGCAGCTTGCTTAGCGGGGGGGGCTTCTACGAGCAGTACTTC. It is translated as CASSLLSGGGFYEQYF.